The 5 T cell receptor beta chains below were found in one sample sequenced in a study of T cells expressing NK-cell markers. Each CDR3 protein gets one entry in TCRdb, which reprocessed the 5' RACE reads and gives no DNA. Seen in this sample are approximately 550,000 distinct CDR3 sequences; the ten most common clones hold roughly 3.6%. Sequencing was done on a sample of blood T cells: a sorted CD56 or NKG2C T cell subset, CD4+ or CD8+ T cells, or bulk PBMC T cells (not recorded which). The receptors come from a man between 18 and 35 years old in good health.

The CDR3 loop is CASSQYTGQDNEQFF. The chain is built from TRBV4-3 and TRBJ2-1; TCRdb proposes TRBD1, but this gene call is untestable without DNA. Germline lookup yields CDR1 LGHNA and CDR2 YSLEER. The CDR3 sequence is 15 residues long.

This chain links TRBV6-5 with TRBJ1-1; the TCRdb call, TRBD1, lacks DNA for checking. The CDR3 loop spans 13 amino acids. Germline V CDR1 and CDR2: MNHEY, SVGAGI. The CDR3 reads CASSFGTGAEAFF.

The chain couples TRBV12-3 or TRBV12-4 to TRBJ1-4; with no DNA, the TCRdb D assignment of TRBD1 cannot be verified. The CDR3 totals 18 residues. CDR3 residues: CASSFGLPPGPRNEKLFF.

V gene TRBV6-4 combines with J gene TRBJ2-1; checking the TCRdb D call of TRBD2 is not possible without DNA. Germline CDR1 MRHNA, CDR2 SNTAGT. CDR3 length equals 14 residues. The CDR3 here is CASSDWDGREEKFF.

V usage is TRBV29-1 and J usage is TRBJ1-5; checking the TCRdb D call of TRBD1 is not possible without DNA. In germline, CDR1 is SQVTM, CDR2 ANQGSEA. The CDR3 consists of 13 residues. CDR3 protein: CSAAGTNGQPQHF.